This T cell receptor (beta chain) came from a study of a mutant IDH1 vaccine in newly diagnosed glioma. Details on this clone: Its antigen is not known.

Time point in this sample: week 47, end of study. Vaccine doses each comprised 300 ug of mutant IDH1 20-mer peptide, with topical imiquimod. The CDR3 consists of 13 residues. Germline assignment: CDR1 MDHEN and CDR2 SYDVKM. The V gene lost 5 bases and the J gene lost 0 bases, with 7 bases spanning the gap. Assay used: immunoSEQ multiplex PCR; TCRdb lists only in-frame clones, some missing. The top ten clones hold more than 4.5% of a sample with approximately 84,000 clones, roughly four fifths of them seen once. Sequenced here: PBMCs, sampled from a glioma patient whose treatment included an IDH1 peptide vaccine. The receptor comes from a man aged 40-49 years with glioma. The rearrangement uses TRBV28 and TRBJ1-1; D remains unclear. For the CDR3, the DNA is TGTGCCAGCAGTGAAATCATGAACACTGAAGCTTTCTTT. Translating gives CASSEIMNTEAFF.